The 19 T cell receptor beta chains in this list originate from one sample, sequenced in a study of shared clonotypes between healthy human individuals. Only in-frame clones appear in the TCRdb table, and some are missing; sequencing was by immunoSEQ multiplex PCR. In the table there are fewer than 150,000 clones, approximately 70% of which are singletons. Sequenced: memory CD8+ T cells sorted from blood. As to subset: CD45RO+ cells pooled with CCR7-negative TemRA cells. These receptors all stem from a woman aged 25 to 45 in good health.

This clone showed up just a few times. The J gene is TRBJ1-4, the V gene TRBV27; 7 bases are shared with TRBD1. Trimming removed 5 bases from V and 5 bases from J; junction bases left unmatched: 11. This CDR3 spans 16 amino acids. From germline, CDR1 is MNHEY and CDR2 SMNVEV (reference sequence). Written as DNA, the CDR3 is TGTGCCAGCAGTCCCATCCTCACAGGGGTCAATGAAAAACTGTTTTTT. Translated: CASSPILTGVNEKLFF. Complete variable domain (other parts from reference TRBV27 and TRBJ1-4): EAQVTQNPRYLITVTGKKLTVTCSQNMNHEYMSWYRQDPGLGLRQIYYSMNVEVTDKGDVPEGYKVSRKEKRNFPLILESPSPNQTSLYFCASSPILTGVNEKLFFGSGTQLSVL.

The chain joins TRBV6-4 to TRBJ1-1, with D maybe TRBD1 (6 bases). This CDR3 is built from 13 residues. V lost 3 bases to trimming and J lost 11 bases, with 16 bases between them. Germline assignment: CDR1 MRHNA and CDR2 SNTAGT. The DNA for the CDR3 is TGTGCCAGCAGTGAAGGTTGGGGGGGCCGGGCTTTCTTT. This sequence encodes CASSEGWGGRAFF.

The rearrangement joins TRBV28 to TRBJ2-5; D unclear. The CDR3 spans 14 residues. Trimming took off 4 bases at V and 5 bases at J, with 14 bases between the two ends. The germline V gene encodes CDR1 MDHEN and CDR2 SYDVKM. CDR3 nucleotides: TGTGCCAGCAGTTCCACGGTGTCAGCGGAGACCCAGTACTTC. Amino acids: CASSSTVSAETQYF.

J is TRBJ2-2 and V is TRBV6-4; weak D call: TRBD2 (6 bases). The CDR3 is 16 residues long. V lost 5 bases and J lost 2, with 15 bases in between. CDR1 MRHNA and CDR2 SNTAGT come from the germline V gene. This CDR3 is CASSSLGEDNTGELFF. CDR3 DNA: TGTGCCAGCAGTTCGTTGGGGGAGGACAACACCGGGGAGCTGTTTTTT.

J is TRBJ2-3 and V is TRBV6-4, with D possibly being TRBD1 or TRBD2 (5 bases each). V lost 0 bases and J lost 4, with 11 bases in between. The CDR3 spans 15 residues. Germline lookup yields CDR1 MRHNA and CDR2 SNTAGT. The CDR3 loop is CASSDSVGGADTQYF. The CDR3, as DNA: TGTGCCAGCAGTGACTCGGTTGGGGGAGCAGATACGCAGTATTTT.

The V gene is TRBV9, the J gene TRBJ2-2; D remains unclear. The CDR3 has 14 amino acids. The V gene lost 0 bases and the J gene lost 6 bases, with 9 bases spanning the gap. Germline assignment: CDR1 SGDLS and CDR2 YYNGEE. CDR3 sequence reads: CASSVALESGELFF. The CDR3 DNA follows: TGTGCCAGCAGCGTAGCTCTAGAGTCCGGGGAGCTGTTTTTT.

DNA of the CDR3: TGCGCCAGCCGCGCGGAAGCGGGAAGCTCCTACGAGCAGTACTTC. The encoded protein is CASRAEAGSSYEQYF. The gene calls are TRBV5-1 and TRBJ2-7; 7 bases agree with TRBD2. Germline assignment: CDR1 SGHRS and CDR2 YFSETQ. V shed 7 bases, J shed 0 bases, and the junction held 10 bases outside the gene matches. The CDR3 is made up of 15 amino acids.

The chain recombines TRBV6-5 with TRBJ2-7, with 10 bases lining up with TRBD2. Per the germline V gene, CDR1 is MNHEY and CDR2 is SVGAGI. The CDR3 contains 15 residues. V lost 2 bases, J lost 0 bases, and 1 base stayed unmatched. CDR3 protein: CASSYASGSSYEQYF. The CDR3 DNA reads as TGTGCCAGCAGTTACGCTAGCGGGAGCTCCTACGAGCAGTACTTC.

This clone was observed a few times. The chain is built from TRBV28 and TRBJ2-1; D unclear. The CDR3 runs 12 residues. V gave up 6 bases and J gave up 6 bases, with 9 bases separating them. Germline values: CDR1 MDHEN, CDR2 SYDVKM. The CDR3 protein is CASSWNTNEQFF. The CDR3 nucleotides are TGTGCCAGCAGCTGGAACACCAATGAGCAGTTCTTC.

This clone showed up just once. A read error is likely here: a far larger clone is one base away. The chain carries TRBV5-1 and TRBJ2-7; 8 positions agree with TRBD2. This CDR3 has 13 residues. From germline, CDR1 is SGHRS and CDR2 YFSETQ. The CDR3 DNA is TGCGCCAGCAACTTGGTGCTAGCGGGTGAGCAGTACTTC. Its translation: CASNLVLAGEQYF.

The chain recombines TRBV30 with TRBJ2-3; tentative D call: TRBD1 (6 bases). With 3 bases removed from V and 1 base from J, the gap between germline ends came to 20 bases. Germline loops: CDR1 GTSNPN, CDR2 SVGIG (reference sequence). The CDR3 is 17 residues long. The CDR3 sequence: CAWSFPEVGARTDTQYF. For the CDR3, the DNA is TGTGCCTGGAGCTTTCCTGAAGTGGGGGCGCGCACAGATACGCAGTATTTT. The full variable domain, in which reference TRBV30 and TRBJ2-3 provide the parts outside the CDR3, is SQTIHQWPATLVQPVGSPLSLECTVEGTSNPNLYWYRQAAGRGLQLLFYSVGIGQISSEVPQNLSASRPQDRQFILSSKKLLLSDSGFYLCAWSFPEVGARTDTQYFGPGTRLTVL.

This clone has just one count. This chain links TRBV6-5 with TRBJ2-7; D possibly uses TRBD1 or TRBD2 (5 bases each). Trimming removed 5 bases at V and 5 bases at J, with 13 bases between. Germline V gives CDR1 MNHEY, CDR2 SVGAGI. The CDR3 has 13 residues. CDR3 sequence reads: CASSQGHGDEQYF. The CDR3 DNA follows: TGTGCCAGCAGTCAGGGCCACGGGGACGAGCAGTACTTC.

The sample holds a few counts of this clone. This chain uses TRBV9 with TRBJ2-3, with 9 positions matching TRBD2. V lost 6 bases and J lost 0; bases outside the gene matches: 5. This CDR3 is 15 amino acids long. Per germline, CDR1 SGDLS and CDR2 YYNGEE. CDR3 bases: TGTGCCAGCAACCTAGCGGGAACTAGCACAGATACGCAGTATTTT. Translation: CASNLAGTSTDTQYF. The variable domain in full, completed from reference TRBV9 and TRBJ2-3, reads DSGVTQTPKHLITATGQRVTLRCSPRSGDLSVYWYQQSLDQGLQFLIQYYNGEERAKGNILERFSAQQFPDLHSELNLSSLELGDSALYFCASNLAGTSTDTQYFGPGTRLTVL.

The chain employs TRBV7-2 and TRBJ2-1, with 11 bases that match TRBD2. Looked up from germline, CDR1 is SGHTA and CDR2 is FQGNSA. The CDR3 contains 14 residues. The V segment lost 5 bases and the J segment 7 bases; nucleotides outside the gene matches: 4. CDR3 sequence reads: CASSPTSGVNEQFF. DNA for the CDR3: TGTGCCAGCAGCCCGACTAGCGGGGTTAATGAGCAGTTCTTC.

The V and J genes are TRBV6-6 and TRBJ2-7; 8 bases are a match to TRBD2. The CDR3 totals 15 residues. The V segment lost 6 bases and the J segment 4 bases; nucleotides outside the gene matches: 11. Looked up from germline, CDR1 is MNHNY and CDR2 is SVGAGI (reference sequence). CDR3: CASSPRRGATYEQYF. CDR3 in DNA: TGTGCCAGCAGCCCGAGGCGGGGGGCCACTTACGAGCAGTACTTC.

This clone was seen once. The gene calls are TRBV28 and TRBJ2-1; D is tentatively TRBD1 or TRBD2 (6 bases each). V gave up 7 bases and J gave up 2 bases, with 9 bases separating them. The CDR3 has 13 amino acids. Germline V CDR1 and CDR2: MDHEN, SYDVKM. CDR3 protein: CASTRGAYNEQFF. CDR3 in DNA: TGTGCCAGCACGAGGGGGGCCTACAATGAGCAGTTCTTC.

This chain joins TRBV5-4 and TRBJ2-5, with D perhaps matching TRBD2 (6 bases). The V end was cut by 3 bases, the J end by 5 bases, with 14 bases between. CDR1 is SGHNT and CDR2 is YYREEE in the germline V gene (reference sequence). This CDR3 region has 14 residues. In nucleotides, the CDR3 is TGTGCCAGCAGCTCCCCCGACGGAGGGGAGACCCAGTACTTC. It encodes CASSSPDGGETQYF. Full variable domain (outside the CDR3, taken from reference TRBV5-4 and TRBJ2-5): ETGVTQSPTHLIKTRGQQVTLRCSSQSGHNTVSWYQQALGQGPQFIFQYYREEENGRGNFPPRFSGLQFPNYSSELNVNALELDDSALYLCASSSPDGGETQYFGPGTRLLVL.

This chain's CDR3 is CAMGLSYNEQFF. The CDR3 nucleotides are TGTGCCATGGGCCTGTCCTACAATGAGCAGTTCTTC. J is TRBJ2-1 and V is TRBV2; D uncertain. Per germline, CDR1 SNHLY and CDR2 FYNNEI. V was clipped by 10 bases and J by 1 base, with 8 bases between them. The CDR3 sequence is 12 residues long.

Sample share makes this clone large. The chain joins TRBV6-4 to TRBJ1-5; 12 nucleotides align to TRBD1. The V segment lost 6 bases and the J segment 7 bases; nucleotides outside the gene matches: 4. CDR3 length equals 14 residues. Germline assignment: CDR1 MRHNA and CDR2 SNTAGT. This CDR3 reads CASRAGTGGQPQHF. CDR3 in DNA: TGTGCCAGCAGGGCCGGGACAGGGGGCCAGCCCCAGCATTTT.